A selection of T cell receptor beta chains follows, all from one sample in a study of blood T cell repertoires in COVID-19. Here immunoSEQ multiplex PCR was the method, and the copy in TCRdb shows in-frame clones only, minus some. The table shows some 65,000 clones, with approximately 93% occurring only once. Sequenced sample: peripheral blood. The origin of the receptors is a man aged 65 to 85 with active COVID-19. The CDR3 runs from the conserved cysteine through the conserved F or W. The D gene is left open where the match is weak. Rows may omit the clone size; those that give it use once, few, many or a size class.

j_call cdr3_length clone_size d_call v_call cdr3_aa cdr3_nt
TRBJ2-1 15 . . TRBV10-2 CASSGSWTNYNEQFF TGCGCCAGCAGTGGAAGTTGGACTAACTACAATGAGCAGTTCTTC
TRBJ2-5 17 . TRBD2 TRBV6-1 CASSEALGRGGVETQYF TGTGCCAGCAGTGAAGCGCTTGGGCGGGGGGGCGTCGAGACCCAGTACTTC
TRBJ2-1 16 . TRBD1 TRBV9 CASSVVGTGGSNEQFF TGTGCCAGCAGCGTAGTCGGGACAGGGGGGTCCAATGAGCAGTTCTTC
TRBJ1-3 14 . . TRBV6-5 CASSYSNTGNTIYF TGTGCCAGCAGTTACTCCAACACCGGAAACACCATATATTTT
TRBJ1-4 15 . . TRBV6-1 CASSEGAAANEKLFF TGTGCCAGCAGTGAAGGGGCAGCCGCTAATGAAAAACTGTTTTTT
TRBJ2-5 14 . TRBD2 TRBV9 CASSPRGGEETQYF TGTGCCAGCAGCCCCCGGGGGGGGGAAGAGACCCAGTACTTC
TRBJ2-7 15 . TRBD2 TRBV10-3 CAISESGGSSYEQYF TGTGCCATCAGTGAGTCCGGGGGGAGCTCCTACGAGCAGTACTTC
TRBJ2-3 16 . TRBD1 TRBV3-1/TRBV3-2 CASSQAGTGGIHTQYF TGTGCCAGCAGCCAAGCCGGGACAGGGGGCATACATACGCAGTATTTT
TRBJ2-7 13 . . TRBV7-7 CASSPLTGDEQYF TGTGCTAGCAGCCCCCTTACGGGGGACGAGCAGTACTTC
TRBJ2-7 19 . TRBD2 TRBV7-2 CASSRRLAGGLTSSYEQYF TGTGCCAGCAGCAGGCGTCTAGCGGGGGGCCTGACGAGCTCCTACGAGCAGTACTTC
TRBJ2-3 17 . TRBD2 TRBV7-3 CASSERLAGELTDTQYF TGTGCCAGCAGCGAACGACTAGCGGGGGAGCTCACAGATACGCAGTATTTT
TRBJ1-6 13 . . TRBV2 CASSPLRSSPLHF TGTGCCAGCAGTCCACTCCGAAGTTCACCCCTCCACTTT
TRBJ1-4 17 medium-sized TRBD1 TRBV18 CASSHRQGVSPNEKLFF TGTGCCAGCTCACATAGACAGGGCGTTTCGCCTAATGAAAAACTGTTTTTT
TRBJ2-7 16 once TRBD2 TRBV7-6 CASSSGLAGAFDEQYF TGTGCCAGCAGCTCGGGACTAGCGGGGGCCTTTGACGAGCAGTACTTC
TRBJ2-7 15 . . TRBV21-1 CASSNVCRLSYEQYF TGTGCCAGCAGCAATGTTTGCAGGCTTTCCTACGAGCAGTACTTC
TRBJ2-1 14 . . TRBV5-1 CASSLEAGVNEQFF TGCGCCAGCAGCTTGGAGGCAGGGGTCAATGAGCAGTTCTTC
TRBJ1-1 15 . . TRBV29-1 CSVEGGGAPSSEAFF TGCAGCGTTGAAGGTGGAGGGGCACCTTCCTCTGAAGCTTTCTTT